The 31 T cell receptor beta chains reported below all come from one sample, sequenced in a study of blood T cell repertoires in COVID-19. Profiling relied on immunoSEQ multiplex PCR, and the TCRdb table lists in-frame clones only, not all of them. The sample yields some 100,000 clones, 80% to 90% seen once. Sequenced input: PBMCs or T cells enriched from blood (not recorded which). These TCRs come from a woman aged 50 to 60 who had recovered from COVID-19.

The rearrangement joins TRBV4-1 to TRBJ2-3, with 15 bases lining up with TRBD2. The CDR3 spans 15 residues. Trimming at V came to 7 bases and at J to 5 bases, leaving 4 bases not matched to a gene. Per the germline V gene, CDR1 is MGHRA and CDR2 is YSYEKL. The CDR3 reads CASTQGLAGGDTQYF. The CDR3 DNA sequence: TGCGCCAGCACCCAGGGACTAGCGGGAGGAGATACGCAGTATTTT.

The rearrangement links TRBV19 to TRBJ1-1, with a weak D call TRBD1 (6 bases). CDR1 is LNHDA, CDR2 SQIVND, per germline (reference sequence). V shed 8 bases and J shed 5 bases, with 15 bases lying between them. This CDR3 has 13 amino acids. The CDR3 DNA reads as TGTGCCAGTCGATCAGGGGCTTGGACTGAAGCTTTCTTT. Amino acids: CASRSGAWTEAFF.

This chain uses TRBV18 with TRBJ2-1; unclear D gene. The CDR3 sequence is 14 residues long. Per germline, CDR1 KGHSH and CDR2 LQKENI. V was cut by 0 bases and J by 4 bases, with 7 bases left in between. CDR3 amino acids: CASSPPSVYNEQFF. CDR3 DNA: TGTGCCAGCTCACCACCATCCGTATACAATGAGCAGTTCTTC.

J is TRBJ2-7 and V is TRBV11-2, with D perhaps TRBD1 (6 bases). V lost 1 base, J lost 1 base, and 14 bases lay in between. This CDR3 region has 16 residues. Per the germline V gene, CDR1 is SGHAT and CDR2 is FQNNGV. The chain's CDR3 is CASSLAGQTLSYEQYF. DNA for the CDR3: TGTGCCAGCAGCTTAGCTGGACAGACCCTTTCCTACGAGCAGTACTTC.

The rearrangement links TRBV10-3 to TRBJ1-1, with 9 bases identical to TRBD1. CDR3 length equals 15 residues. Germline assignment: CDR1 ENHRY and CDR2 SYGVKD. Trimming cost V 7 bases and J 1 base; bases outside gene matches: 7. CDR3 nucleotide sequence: TGTGCCATCACCGACAGGGGGTATTCGAACACTGAAGCTTTCTTT. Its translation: CAITDRGYSNTEAFF.

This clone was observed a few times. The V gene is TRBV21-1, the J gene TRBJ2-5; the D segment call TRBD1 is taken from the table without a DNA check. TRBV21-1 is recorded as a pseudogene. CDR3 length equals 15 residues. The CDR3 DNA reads TGTGCCAGCAGCAAAGTGGACAGGGGGAAAGAGACCCAGTACTTC. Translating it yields CASSKVDRGKETQYF.

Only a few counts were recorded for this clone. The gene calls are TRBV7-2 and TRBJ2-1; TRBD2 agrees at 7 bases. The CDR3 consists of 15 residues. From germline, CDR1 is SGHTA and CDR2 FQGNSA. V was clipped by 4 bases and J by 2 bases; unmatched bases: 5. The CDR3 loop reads CASSSSGGTYNEQFF. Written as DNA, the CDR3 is TGTGCCAGCAGCTCTAGCGGAGGAACCTACAATGAGCAGTTCTTC.

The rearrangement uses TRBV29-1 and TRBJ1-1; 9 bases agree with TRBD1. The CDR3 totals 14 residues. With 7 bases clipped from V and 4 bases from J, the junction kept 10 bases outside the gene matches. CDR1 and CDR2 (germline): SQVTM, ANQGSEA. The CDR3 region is CSGTGGKRITEAFF. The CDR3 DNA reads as TGCAGCGGAACAGGGGGCAAAAGGATCACTGAAGCTTTCTTT.

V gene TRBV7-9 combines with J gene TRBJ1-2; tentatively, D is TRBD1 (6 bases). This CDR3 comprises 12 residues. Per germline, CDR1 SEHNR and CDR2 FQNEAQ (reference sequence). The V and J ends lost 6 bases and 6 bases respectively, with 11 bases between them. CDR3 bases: TGTGCCAGCAGTCAGGGGCTTGATGGCTACACCTTC. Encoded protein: CASSQGLDGYTF.

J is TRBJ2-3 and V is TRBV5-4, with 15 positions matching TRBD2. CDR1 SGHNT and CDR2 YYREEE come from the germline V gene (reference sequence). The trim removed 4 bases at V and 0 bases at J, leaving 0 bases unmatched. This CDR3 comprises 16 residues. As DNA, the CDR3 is TGTGCCAGCAGCGGGACTAGCGGGAGGAGCACAGATACGCAGTATTTT. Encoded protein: CASSGTSGRSTDTQYF. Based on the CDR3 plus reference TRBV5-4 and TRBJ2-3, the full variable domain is ETGVTQSPTHLIKTRGQQVTLRCSSQSGHNTVSWYQQALGQGPQFIFQYYREEENGRGNFPPRFSGLQFPNYSSELNVNALELDDSALYLCASSGTSGRSTDTQYFGPGTRLTVL.

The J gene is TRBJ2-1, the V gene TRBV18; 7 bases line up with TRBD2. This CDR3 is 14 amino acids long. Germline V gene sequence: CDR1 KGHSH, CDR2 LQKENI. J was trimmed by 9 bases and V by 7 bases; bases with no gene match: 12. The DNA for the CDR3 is TGTGCCAGCTTCACCAATACCAGGGAGGGTGAGCAGTTCTTC. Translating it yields CASFTNTREGEQFF. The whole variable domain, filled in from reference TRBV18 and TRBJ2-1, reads NAGVMQNPRHLVRRRGQEARLRCSPMKGHSHVYWYRQLPEEGLKFMVYLQKENIIDESGMPKERFSAEFPKEGPSILRIQQVVRGDSAAYFCASFTNTREGEQFFGPGTRLTVL.

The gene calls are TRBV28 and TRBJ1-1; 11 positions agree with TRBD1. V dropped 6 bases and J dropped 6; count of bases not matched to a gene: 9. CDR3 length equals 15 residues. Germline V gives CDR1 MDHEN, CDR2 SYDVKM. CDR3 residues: CASRRTGGARSEAFF. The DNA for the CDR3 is TGTGCCAGCAGACGGACAGGGGGCGCGAGGTCTGAAGCTTTCTTT.

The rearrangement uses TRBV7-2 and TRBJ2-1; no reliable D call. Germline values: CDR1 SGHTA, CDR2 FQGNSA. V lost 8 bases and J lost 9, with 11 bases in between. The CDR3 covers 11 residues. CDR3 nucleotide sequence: TGTGCCAGCGGTACTTCCGGTGAGCAGTTCTTC. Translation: CASGTSGEQFF.

CDR3 sequence reads: CAISENGQAAYEQYF. CDR3 nucleotide sequence: TGTGCCATCAGTGAGAACGGACAGGCAGCCTACGAGCAGTACTTC. The J gene is TRBJ2-7, the V gene TRBV10-3, with 7 bases identical to TRBD1. CDR1 ENHRY and CDR2 SYGVKD come from the germline V gene. The CDR3 has 15 amino acids. V was pared by 2 bases and J by 2 bases, with 6 bases of the junction left unmatched.

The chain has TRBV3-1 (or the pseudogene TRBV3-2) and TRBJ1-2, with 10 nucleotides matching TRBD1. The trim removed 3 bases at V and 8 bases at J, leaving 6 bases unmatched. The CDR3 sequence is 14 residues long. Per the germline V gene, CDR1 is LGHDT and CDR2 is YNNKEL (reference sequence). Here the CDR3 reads CASSHVTGGRGYTF. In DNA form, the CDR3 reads TGTGCCAGCAGCCATGTGACAGGGGGCCGGGGCTACACCTTC.

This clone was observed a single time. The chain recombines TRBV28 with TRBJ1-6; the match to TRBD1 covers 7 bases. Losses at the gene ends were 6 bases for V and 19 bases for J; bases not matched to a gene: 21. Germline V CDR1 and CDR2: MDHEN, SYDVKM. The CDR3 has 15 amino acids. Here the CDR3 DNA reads TGTGCCAGCAGCCCCCCCATTGAGACAGGGATGGAGGTTCACTTT. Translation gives CASSPPIETGMEVHF.

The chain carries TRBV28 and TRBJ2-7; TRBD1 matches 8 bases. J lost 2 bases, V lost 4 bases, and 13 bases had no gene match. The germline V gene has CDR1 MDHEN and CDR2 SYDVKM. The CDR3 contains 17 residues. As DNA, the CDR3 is TGTGCCAGCAGTTCATCCACCGGGACAGGCCGACCCTACGAGCAGTACTTC. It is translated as CASSSSTGTGRPYEQYF.

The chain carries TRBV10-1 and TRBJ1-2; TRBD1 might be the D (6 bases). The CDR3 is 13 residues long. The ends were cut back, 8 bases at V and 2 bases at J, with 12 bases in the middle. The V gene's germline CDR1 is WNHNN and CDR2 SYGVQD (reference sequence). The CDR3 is CASSTGWNYGYTF. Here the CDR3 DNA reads TGCGCCAGCTCAACAGGGTGGAACTATGGCTACACCTTC.

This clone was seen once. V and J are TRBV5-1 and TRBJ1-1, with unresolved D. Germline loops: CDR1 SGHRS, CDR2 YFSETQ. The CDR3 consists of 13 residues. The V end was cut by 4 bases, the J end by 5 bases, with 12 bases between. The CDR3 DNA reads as TGCGCCAGCAGCCCCCCGGACTGGACTGAAGCTTTCTTT. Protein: CASSPPDWTEAFF.

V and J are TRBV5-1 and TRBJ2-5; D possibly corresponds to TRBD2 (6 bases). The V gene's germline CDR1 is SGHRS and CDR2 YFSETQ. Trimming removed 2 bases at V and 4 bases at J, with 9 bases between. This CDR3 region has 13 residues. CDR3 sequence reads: CASSFFGGETQYF. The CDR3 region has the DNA TGCGCCAGCAGCTTTTTCGGGGGAGAGACCCAGTACTTC. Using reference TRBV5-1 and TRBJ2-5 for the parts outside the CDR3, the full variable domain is KAGVTQTPRYLIKTRGQQVTLSCSPISGHRSVSWYQQTPGQGLQFLFEYFSETQRNKGNFPGRFSGRQFSNSRSEMNVSTLELGDSALYLCASSFFGGETQYFGPGTRLLVL.

CDR3: CASSSSSTAYGYTF. As DNA, the CDR3 is TGTGCCAGCAGTTCAAGTAGTACCGCTTATGGCTACACCTTC. The rearrangement joins TRBV28 to TRBJ1-2, with D unresolved. This CDR3 is 14 amino acids long. V was trimmed by 4 bases and J by 5 bases, leaving 14 bases between them. Germline loops: CDR1 MDHEN, CDR2 SYDVKM.

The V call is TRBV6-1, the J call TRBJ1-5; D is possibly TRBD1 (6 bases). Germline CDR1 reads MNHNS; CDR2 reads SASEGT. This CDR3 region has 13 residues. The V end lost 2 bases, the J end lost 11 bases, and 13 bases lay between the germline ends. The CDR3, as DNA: TGTGCCAGCAGTGAACTGAGCTCAGGGGCCCAGCATTTT. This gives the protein CASSELSSGAQHF.

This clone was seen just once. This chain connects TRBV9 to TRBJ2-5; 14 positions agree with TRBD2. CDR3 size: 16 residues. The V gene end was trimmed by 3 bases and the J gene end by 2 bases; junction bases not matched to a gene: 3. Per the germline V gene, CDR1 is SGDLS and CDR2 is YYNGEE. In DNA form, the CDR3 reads TGTGCCAGCAGCGGAGGACTAGCGGGGGGTCAAGAGACCCAGTACTTC. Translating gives CASSGGLAGGQETQYF. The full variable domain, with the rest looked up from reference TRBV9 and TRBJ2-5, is DSGVTQTPKHLITATGQRVTLRCSPRSGDLSVYWYQQSLDQGLQFLIQYYNGEERAKGNILERFSAQQFPDLHSELNLSSLELGDSALYFCASSGGLAGGQETQYFGPGTRLLVL.

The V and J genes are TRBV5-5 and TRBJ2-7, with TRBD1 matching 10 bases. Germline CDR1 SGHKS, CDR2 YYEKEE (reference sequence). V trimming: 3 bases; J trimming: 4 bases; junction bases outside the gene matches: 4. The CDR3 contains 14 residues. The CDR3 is CASSWGQGQYEQYF. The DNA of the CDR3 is TGTGCCAGCAGCTGGGGACAGGGGCAATACGAGCAGTACTTC.

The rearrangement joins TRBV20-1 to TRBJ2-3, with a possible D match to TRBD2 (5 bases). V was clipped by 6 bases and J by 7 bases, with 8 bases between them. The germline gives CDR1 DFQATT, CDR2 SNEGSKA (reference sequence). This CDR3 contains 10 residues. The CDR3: CSASDYTQYF. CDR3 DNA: TGCAGTGCCTCGGACTATACGCAGTATTTT.

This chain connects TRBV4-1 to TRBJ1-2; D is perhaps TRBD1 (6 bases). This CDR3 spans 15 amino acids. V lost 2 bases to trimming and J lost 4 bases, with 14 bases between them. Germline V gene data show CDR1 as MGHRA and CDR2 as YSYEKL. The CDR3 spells CASSQLGQVLYGYTF. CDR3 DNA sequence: TGCGCCAGCAGCCAATTGGGACAAGTTCTCTATGGCTACACCTTC.

The CDR3 loop is CASSQGLGGTDTQYF. The CDR3 nucleotides read TGTGCCAGCAGCCAAGGTCTAGGGGGCACAGATACGCAGTATTTT. V gene TRBV14 combines with J gene TRBJ2-3, with D maybe TRBD1 (5 bases). Germline V gene data show CDR1 as SGHDN and CDR2 as FVKESK. The CDR3 is made up of 15 amino acids. Trimming took 1 base from V and 1 from J, leaving 9 bases between them.

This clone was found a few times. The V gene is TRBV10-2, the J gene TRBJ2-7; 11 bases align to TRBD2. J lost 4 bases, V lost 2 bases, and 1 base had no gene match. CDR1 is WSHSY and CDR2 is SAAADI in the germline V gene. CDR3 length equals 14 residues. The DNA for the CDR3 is TGCGCCAGCAGTGAGGCTAGCGGGGGGTACGAGCAGTACTTC. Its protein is CASSEASGGYEQYF.

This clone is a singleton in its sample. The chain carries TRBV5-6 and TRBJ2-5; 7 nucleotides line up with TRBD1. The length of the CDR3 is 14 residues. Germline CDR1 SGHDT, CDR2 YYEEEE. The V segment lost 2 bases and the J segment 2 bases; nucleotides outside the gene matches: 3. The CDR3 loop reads CASSLGTVQETQYF. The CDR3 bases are TGTGCCAGCAGCTTAGGGACAGTTCAAGAGACCCAGTACTTC.

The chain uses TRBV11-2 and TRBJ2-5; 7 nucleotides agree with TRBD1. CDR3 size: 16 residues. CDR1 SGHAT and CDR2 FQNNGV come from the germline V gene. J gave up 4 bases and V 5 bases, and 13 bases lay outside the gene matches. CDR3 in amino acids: CASSDRQGRLSETQYF. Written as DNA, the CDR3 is TGTGCCAGCAGCGACAGACAGGGTAGATTGTCAGAGACCCAGTACTTC.

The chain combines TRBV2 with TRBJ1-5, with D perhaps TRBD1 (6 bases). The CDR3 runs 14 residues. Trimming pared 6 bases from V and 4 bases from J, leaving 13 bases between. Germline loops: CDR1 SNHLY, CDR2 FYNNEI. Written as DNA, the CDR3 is TGTGCCAGCAGGAACAGGGACGGGAATCAGCCCCAGCATTTT. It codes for CASRNRDGNQPQHF.